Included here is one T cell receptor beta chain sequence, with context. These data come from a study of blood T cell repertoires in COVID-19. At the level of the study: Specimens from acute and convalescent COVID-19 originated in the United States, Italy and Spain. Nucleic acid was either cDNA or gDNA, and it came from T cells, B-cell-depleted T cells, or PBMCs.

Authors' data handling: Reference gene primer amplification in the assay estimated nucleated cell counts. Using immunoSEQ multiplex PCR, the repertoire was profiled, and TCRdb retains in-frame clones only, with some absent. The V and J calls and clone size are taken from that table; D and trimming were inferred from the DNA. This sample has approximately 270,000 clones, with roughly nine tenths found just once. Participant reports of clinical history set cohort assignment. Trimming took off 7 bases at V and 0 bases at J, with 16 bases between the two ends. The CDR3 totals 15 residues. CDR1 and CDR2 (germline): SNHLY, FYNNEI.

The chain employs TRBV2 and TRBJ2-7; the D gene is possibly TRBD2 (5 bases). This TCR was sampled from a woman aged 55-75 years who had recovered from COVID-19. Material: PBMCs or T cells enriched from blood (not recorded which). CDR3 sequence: CASNREVASSYEQYF. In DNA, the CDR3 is TGTGCCAGCAACCGAGAGGTAGCGAGCTCCTACGAGCAGTACTTC.